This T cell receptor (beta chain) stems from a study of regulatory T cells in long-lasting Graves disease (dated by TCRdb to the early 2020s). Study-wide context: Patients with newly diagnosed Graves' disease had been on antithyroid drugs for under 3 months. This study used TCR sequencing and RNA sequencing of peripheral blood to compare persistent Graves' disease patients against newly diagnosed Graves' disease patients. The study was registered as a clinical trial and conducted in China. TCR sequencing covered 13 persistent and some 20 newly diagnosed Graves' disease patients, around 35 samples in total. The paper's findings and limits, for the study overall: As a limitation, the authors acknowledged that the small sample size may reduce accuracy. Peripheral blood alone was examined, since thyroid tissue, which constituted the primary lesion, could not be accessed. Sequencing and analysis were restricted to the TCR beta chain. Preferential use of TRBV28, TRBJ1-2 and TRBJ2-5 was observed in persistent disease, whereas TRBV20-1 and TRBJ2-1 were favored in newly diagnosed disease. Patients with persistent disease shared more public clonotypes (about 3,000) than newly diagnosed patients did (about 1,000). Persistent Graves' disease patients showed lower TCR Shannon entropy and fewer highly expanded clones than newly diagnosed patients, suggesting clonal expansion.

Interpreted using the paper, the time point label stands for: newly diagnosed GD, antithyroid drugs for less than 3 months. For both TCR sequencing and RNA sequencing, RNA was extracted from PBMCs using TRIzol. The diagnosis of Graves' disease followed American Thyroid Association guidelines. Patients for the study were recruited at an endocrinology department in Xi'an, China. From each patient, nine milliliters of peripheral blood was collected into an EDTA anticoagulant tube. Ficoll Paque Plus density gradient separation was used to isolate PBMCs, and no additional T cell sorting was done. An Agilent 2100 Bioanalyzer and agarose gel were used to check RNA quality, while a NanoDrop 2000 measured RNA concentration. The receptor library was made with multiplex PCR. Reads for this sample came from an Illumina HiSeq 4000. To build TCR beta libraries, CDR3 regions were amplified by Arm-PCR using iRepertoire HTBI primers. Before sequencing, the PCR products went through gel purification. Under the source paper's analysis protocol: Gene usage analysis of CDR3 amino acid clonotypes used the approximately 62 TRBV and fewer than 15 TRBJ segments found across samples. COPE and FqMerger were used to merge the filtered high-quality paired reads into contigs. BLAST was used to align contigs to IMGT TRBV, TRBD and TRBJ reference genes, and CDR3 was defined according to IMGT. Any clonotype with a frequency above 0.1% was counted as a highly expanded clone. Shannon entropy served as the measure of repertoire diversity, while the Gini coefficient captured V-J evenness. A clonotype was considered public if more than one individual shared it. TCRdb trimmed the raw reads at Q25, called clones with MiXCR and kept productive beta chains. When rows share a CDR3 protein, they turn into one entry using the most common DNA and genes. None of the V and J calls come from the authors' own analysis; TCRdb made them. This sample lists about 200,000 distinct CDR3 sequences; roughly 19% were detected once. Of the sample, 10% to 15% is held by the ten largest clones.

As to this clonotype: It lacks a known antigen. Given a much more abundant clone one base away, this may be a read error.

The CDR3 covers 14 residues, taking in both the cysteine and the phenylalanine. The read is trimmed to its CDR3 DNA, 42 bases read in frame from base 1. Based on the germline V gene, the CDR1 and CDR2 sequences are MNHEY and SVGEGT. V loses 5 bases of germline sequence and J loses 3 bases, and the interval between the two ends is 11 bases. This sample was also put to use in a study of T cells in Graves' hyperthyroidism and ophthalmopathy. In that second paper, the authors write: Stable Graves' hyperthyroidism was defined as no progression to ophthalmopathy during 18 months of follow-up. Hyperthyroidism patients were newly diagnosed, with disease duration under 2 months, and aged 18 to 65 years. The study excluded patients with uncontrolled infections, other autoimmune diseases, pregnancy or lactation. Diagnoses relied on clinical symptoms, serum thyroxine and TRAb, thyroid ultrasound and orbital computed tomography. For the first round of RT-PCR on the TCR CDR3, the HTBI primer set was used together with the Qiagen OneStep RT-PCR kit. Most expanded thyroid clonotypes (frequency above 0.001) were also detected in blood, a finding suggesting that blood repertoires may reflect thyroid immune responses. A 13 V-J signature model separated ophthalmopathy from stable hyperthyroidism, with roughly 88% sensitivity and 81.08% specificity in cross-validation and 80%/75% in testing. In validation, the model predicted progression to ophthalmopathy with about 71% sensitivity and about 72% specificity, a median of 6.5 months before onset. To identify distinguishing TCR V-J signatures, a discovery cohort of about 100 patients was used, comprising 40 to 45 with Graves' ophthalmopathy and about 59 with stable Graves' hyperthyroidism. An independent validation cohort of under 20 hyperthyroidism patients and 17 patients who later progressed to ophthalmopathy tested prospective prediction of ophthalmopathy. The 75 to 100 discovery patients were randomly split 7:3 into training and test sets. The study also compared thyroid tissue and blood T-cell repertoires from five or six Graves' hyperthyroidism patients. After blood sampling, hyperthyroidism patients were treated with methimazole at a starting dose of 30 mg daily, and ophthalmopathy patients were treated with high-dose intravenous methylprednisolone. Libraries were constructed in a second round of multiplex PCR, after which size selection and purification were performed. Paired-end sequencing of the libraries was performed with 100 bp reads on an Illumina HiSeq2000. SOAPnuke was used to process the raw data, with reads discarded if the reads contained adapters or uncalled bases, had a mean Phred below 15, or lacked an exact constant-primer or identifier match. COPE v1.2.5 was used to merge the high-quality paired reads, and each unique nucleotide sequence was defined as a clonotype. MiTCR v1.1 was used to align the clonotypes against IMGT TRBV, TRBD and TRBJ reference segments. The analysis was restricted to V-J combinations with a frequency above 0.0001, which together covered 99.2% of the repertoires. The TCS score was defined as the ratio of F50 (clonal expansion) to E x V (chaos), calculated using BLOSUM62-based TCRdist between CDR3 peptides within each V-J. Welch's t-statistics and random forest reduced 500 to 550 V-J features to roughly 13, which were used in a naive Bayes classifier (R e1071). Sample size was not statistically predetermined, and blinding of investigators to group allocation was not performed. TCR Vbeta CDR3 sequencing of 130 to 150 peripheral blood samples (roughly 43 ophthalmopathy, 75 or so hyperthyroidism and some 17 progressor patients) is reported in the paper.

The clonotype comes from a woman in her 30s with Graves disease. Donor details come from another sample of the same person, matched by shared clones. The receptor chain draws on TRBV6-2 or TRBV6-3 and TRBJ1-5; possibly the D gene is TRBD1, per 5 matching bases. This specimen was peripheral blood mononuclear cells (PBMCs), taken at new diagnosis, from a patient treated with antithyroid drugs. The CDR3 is CASSLRVDNQPQHF. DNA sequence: TGTGCCAGCAGTCTCAGGGTAGACAATCAGCCCCAGCATTTT.